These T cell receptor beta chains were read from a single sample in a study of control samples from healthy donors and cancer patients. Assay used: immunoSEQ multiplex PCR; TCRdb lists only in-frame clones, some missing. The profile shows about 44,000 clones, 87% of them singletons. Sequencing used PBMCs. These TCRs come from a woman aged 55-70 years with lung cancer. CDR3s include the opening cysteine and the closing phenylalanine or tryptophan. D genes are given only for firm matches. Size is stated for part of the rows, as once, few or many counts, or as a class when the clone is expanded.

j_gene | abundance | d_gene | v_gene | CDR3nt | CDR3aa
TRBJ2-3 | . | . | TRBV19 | TGTGCCAGTAGTAGAGGGCTCACAGATACGCAGTATTTT | CASSRGLTDTQYF
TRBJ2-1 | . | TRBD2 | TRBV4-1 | TGCGCCAGCAGCCAAGAGCCGGGACTAGCGAGTCCGGGGGTCGATGAGCAGTTCTTC | CASSQEPGLASPGVDEQFF
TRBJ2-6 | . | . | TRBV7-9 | TGTGCCAGCAGCTTATATTTCGGGGAAGCTGGGGCCAACGTCCTGACTTTC | CASSLYFGEAGANVLTF
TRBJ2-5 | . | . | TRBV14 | TGTGCCAGCAGCCAAATTCGTCGGGATAGCGGAGGGCCGGGGGAGACCCAGTACTTC | CASSQIRRDSGGPGETQYF
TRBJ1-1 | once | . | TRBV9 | TGTGCCAGCAGCGTATGGGGTGGGGACACTGAAGCTTTCTTT | CASSVWGGDTEAFF
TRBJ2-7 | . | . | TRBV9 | TGTGCCAGCAGCGTAGAAGAGACAGCCGAGCAGTACTTC | CASSVEETAEQYF
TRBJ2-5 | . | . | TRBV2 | TGTGCCAGCGTTCGGCGGGCCAAAGAGACCCAGTACTTC | CASVRRAKETQYF
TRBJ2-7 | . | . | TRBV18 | TGTGCCAGCTCACCCGACGGGGCCTACGAGCAGTACTTC | CASSPDGAYEQYF
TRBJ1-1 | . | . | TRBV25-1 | TGTGCCAGCAGTGAAGAGAAAGGAGGGGGCACTGAAGCTTTCTTT | CASSEEKGGGTEAFF
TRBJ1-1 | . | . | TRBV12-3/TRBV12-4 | TGTGCCAGCAGCCTACAGAATGAAGCTTTCTTT | CASSLQNEAFF
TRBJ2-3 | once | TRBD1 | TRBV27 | TGTGCCAGCAGTCCTACAGGGGGCCTTGGGGCAGATACGCAGTATTTT | CASSPTGGLGADTQYF
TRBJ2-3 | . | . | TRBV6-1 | TGTGCCAGCAGTGAGAATTTGGGGGCCACAGATACGCAGTATTTT | CASSENLGATDTQYF
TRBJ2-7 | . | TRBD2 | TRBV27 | TGTGCCAGCAGTCCCCGGGTCGGACTAGGCTCCTACGAGCAGTACTTC | CASSPRVGLGSYEQYF
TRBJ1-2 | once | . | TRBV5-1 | TGCGCCAGCAGCTTAAGGGGATCAAGGGAAGGCTACACCTTC | CASSLRGSREGYTF
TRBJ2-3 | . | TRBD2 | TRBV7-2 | TGTGCCAGCAGCCCAGCGAGGCTAGCGGGAGGTGATACGCAGTATTTT | CASSPARLAGGDTQYF
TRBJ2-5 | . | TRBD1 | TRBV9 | TGTGCCAGCAGCGTGACCACAGGGGGCGGGGAGACCCAGTACTTC | CASSVTTGGGETQYF
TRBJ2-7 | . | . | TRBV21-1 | TGTGCCAGTCCGGGACTAGCGGGAACCTACGAGCAGTACTTC | CASPGLAGTYEQYF
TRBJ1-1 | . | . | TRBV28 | TGTGCCAGCAGTTTAGGCACTGAAGCTTTCTTT | CASSLGTEAFF
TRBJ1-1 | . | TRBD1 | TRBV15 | TGTGCCACCAGCCGGGGACAGGGGACGTGGGGCACTGAAGCTTTCTTT | CATSRGQGTWGTEAFF
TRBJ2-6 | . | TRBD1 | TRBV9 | TGTGCCAGCACCGGGACAGGGGACTCTGGGGCCAACGTCCTGACTTTC | CASTGTGDSGANVLTF
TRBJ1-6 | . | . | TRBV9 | TGTGCCAGCAGCGATAGGAATTCACCCCTCCACTTT | CASSDRNSPLHF
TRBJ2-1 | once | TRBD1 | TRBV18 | TGTGCCAGCTCACCGTGGGACAGTTACAATGAGCAGTTCTTC | CASSPWDSYNEQFF
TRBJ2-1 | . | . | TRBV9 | TGTGCCAGCAGCGTAGGAGGTGGGACGTATGAGCAGTTCTTC | CASSVGGGTYEQFF
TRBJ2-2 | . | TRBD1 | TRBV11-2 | TGTGCCAGCAGCGCCCGGACAGGCTGGAACACCGGGGAGCTGTTTTTT | CASSARTGWNTGELFF
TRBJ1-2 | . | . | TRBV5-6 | TGTGCCAGCAGCTTGGCTGTGTTTAGTACGCGTTCCTATGGCTACACCTTC | CASSLAVFSTRSYGYTF
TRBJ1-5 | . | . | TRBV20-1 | TGCAGTGCTAGTCTTCCGGGGGGGGGATCCCTCTCCTCAAGTCAGCCCCAGCATTTT | CSASLPGGGSLSSSQPQHF